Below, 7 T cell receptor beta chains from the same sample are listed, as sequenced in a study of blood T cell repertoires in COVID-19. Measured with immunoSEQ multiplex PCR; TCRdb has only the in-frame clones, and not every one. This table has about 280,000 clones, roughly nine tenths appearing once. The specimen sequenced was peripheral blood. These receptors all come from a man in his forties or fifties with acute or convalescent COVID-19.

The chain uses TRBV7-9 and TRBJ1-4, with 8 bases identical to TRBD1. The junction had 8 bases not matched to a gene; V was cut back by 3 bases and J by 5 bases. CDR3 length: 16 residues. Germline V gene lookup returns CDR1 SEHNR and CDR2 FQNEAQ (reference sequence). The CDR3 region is CASSLSRTGRNEKLFF. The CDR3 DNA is TGTGCCAGCAGCTTGTCTAGGACAGGGAGAAATGAAAAACTGTTTTTT.

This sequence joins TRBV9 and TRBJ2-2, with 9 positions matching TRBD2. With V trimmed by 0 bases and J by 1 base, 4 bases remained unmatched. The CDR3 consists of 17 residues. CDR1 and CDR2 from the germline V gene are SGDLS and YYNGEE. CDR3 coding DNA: TGTGCCAGCAGCGTAGAGAGCGGGGGGCAGAACACCGGGGAGCTGTTTTTT. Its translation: CASSVESGGQNTGELFF.

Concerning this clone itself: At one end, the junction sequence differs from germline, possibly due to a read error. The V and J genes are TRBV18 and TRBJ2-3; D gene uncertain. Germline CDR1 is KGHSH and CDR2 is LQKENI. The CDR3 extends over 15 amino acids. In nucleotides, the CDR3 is TGTGCCAGCTCAACACCTCTAAAAGTTCCAGATACGCAGTATTTT. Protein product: CASSTPLKVPDTQYF. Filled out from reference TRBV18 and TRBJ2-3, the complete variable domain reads NAGVMQNPRHLVRRRGQEARLRCSPMKGHSHVYWYRQLPEEGLKFMVYLQKENIIDESGMPKERFSAEFPKEGPSILRIQQVVRGDSAAYFCASSTPLKVPDTQYFGPGTRLTVL.

The CDR3 nucleotides are TGTGCCAGCAGCCAAGACCCGAGCTCCTACGAGCAGTACTTC. Its translation: CASSQDPSSYEQYF. This chain uses TRBV3-1 (or the pseudogene TRBV3-2) with TRBJ2-7, with D uncertain. This CDR3 has 14 amino acids. Germline values: CDR1 LGHDT, CDR2 YNNKEL (reference sequence). Trimming removed 0 bases at V and 0 bases at J, with 6 bases between.

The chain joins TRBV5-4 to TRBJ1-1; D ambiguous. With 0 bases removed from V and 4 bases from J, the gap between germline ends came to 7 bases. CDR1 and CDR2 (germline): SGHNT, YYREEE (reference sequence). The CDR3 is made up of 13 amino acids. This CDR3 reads CASSLASPTEAFF. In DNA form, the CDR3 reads TGTGCCAGCAGCTTGGCCAGTCCCACTGAAGCTTTCTTT.

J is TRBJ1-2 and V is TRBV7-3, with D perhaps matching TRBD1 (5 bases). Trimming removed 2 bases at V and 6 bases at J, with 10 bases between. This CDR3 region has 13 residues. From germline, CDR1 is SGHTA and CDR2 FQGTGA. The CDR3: CASSLDSNDGYTF. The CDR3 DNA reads TGTGCCAGCAGCTTAGACAGCAATGATGGCTACACCTTC.

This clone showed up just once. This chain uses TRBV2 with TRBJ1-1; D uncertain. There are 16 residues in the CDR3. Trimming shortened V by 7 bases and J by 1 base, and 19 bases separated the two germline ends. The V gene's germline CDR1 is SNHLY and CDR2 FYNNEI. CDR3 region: CASNGPGMQKNTEAFF. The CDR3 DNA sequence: TGTGCCAGCAACGGTCCGGGGATGCAGAAGAACACTGAAGCTTTCTTT.